The 10 T cell receptor beta chains below come from one sample, sequenced in a study of blood T cell repertoires in COVID-19. TCRdb's copy holds only in-frame clones and misses some; the assay was immunoSEQ multiplex PCR. The table has 150,000 to 200,000 clones, roughly three quarters seen once. Sequencing input: peripheral blood. The receptors come from a woman aged 45-59 years with active or convalescent COVID-19.

V gene TRBV2 combines with J gene TRBJ1-2, with a weak D call TRBD1 (6 bases). Trimming took 3 bases from V and 2 from J, leaving 13 bases between them. Germline values: CDR1 SNHLY, CDR2 FYNNEI. CDR3 length equals 15 residues. The CDR3 here is CASSDVTGPNYGYTF. The DNA for the CDR3 is TGTGCCAGCAGTGATGTGACAGGACCGAACTATGGCTACACCTTC.

V is TRBV12-3 or TRBV12-4 and J is TRBJ1-5; 8 bases fit TRBD1. The CDR3 covers 13 residues. The junction had 2 bases not matched to a gene; V was cut back by 6 bases and J by 4 bases. The chain's CDR3 is CASSRDRNQPQHF. DNA of the CDR3: TGTGCCAGCAGCAGGGACAGGAATCAGCCCCAGCATTTT.

Remarks on this clone: At one end the junction does not follow the germline gene, possibly because of a read error. The CDR3 coding sequence is TGTGCCGGCAGCGCGACTAGTGTCGGACGCGAGCAGTACTTC. The encoded protein is CAGSATSVGREQYF. The rearrangement uses TRBV7-2 and TRBJ2-7, with D perhaps TRBD2 (6 bases). Per germline, CDR1 SGHTA and CDR2 FQGNSA. The CDR3 extends over 14 amino acids. The complete variable domain, with remaining parts taken from reference TRBV7-2 and TRBJ2-7, reads GAGVSQSPSNKVTEKGKDVELRCDPISGHTALYWYRQSLGQGLEFLIYFQGNSAPDKSGLPSDRFSAERTGGSVSTLTIQRTQQEDSAVYLCAGSATSVGREQYFGPGTRLTVT.

V usage is TRBV20-1 and J usage is TRBJ2-7; no clear D gene. The CDR3 spans 10 residues. Germline V gene data show CDR1 as DFQATT and CDR2 as SNEGSKA (reference sequence). With 4 bases removed from V and 3 bases from J, the gap between germline ends came to 4 bases. For the CDR3, the DNA is TGCAGTGCTACCTACTACGAGCAGTACTTC. Its translation: CSATYYEQYF.

The chain carries TRBV3-1 (or the pseudogene TRBV3-2) and TRBJ2-1, with 8 nucleotides matching TRBD2. The CDR3 spans 15 residues. In germline, CDR1 is LGHDT, CDR2 YNNKEL (reference sequence). The junction had 1 base not matched to a gene; V was cut back by 0 bases and J by 3 bases. This CDR3 is CASSQESGSYNEQFF. In DNA, the CDR3 is TGTGCCAGCAGCCAAGAAAGCGGGAGCTACAATGAGCAGTTCTTC.

The chain uses TRBV19 and TRBJ1-1, with 9 bases that match TRBD1. After removal of 6 bases from V and 4 bases from J, the junction contained 9 bases not matched to a gene. Germline CDR1 reads LNHDA; CDR2 reads SQIVND (reference sequence). This CDR3 is 15 amino acids long. Written as DNA, the CDR3 is TGTGCCAGTAGGTACAGGGGGCCGTTGAGCACTGAAGCTTTCTTT. Protein product: CASRYRGPLSTEAFF.

This chain connects TRBV6-5 to TRBJ2-7; 8 bases fit TRBD1. Per the germline V gene, CDR1 is MNHEY and CDR2 is SVGAGI. V dropped 5 bases and J dropped 2; count of bases not matched to a gene: 5. This CDR3 is 14 amino acids long. CDR3 sequence (DNA): TGTGCCAGCAGTCTAGGGACAGGCGCCTACGAGCAGTACTTC. Its protein product is CASSLGTGAYEQYF.

The V call is TRBV11-1, the J call TRBJ1-4; 9 bases agree with TRBD1. Germline CDR1 is SGHAT and CDR2 is FQDESV (reference sequence). CDR3 length: 14 amino acids. The V segment lost 5 bases and the J segment 5 bases; nucleotides outside the gene matches: 3. CDR3 protein: CASSLTGGNEKLFF. CDR3 bases: TGTGCCAGCAGCCTGACAGGGGGGAATGAAAAACTGTTTTTT.

V is TRBV29-1 and J is TRBJ2-5, with D maybe TRBD2 (6 bases). From germline, CDR1 is SQVTM and CDR2 ANQGSEA. The V gene lost 7 bases and the J gene lost 5 bases, with 17 bases spanning the gap. There are 13 residues in the CDR3. CDR3: CSAKGKGGETQYF. The CDR3 DNA is TGCAGCGCCAAGGGGAAAGGAGGGGAGACCCAGTACTTC. Looking up the rest from reference TRBV29-1 and TRBJ2-5 gives the full variable domain: SAVISQKPSRDICQRGTSLTIQCQVDSQVTMMFWYRQQPGQSLTLIATANQGSEATYESGFVIDKFPISRPNLTFSTLTVSNMSPEDSSIYLCSAKGKGGETQYFGPGTRLLVL.

The V and J genes are TRBV21-1 and TRBJ2-1; the D call TRBD2 from the table was never checked on the DNA. TRBV21-1 is given as a pseudogene. CDR3 length: 14 amino acids. Here the CDR3 reads CASSKQGGDNEQFF. The CDR3 DNA reads TGTGCCAGCAGCAAACAGGGAGGGGACAATGAGCAGTTCTTC.